This T cell receptor (beta chain) was recovered during a study of T cells in Graves' hyperthyroidism and ophthalmopathy. V was pared by 0 bases and J by 4 bases, with 9 bases of the junction left unmatched. The germline gives CDR1 MNHEY, CDR2 SVGAGI. The CDR3 runs to 17 residues. Regions amplified from RNA transcripts were the TCR beta CDR3 regions. In the first-round RT-PCR of the TCR CDR3, the HTBI primer set was used. One entry per CDR3 protein, called by TCRdb with MiXCR from the multiplex PCR reads. This sample has approximately 600,000 distinct CDR3 sequences, with about 17% found just once. This clonotype was detected ten times or more.

The sample taken for sequencing was blood. The sequence was collected from a woman aged 30 to 39 with Graves' hyperthyroidism. This chain joins TRBV6-5 and TRBJ2-1; TRBD1 agrees at 7 bases. The CDR3 DNA follows: TGTGCCAGCAGTTACTCGATGCGACAGGGCCCTTACAATGAGCAGTTCTTC. Translation: CASSYSMRQGPYNEQFF.